One and the same sample provided the 10 T cell receptor beta chains below, sequenced in a study of chemoradiotherapy in HPV16-positive cancers (dated 2022 in TCRdb). Libraries were built with the immunoSEQ multiplex PCR assay. TCRdb took over this immuneACCESS table, retaining in-frame rearrangements with V and J assigned. Such tables are incomplete; in checked studies, under half of the missing clones stem from an unresolved V gene, and the remainder is unexplained. The sample profile shows around 910 clones; roughly 94% of them were found once. The top ten clonotypes cover roughly 4.7% of the sample. Sequences were derived from tumor tissue, sampled from a patient who underwent chemoradiotherapy. These receptor sequences come from a human donor with HPV-associated anogenital cancer.

This chain links TRBV15 with TRBJ2-3, with 9 bases that match TRBD2. Germline V gene lookup returns CDR1 LNHNV and CDR2 YYDKDF (reference sequence). Trimming took 2 bases from V and 5 from J; bases not matched to a gene: 5. The CDR3 contains 15 residues. CDR3 sequence reads: CATSRWRGGRDTQYF. DNA for the CDR3: TGTGCCACCAGCAGATGGCGGGGGGGCCGAGATACGCAGTATTTT.

The rearrangement links TRBV30 to TRBJ2-5; no definite D call. Germline V gene sequence: CDR1 GTSNPN, CDR2 SVGIG (reference sequence). The ends were cut back, 0 bases at V and 2 bases at J, with 7 bases in the middle. There are 13 residues in the CDR3. The CDR3 sequence: CAWSVRRQETQYF. DNA for the CDR3: TGTGCCTGGAGTGTAAGGCGGCAAGAGACCCAGTACTTC. The full variable domain, rest sourced from reference TRBV30 and TRBJ2-5, is SQTIHQWPATLVQPVGSPLSLECTVEGTSNPNLYWYRQAAGRGLQLLFYSVGIGQISSEVPQNLSASRPQDRQFILSSKKLLLSDSGFYLCAWSVRRQETQYFGPGTRLLVL.

The chain links TRBV5-4 to TRBJ1-2, with TRBD1 identical over 8 bases. Germline V lookup: CDR1 SGHNT, CDR2 YYREEE (reference sequence). The V gene end was trimmed by 4 bases and the J gene end by 2 bases; junction bases not matched to a gene: 4. This CDR3 comprises 14 residues. The CDR3 spells CASSLRTGNYGYTF. The CDR3 bases are TGTGCCAGCAGCCTAAGGACAGGGAACTATGGCTACACCTTC.

The rearrangement joins TRBV2 to TRBJ1-3; possibly TRBD1 for D (6 bases). The germline V gene encodes CDR1 SNHLY and CDR2 FYNNEI. CDR3 length equals 16 residues. Trimming removed 2 bases from V and 2 bases from J, with 13 bases in between. The CDR3, as DNA: TGTGCCAGCAGTGAAAGATCCCCAGGGGCTGGAAACACCATATATTTT. Translating it yields CASSERSPGAGNTIYF.

J is TRBJ1-1 and V is TRBV6-4, with TRBD1 matching 7 bases. CDR1 MRHNA and CDR2 SNTAGT come from the germline V gene. The length of the CDR3 is 14 residues. The V gene end was trimmed by 5 bases and the J gene end by 4 bases; junction bases not matched to a gene: 7. Written as DNA, the CDR3 is TGTGCCAGCAGTCAGACAGGGTGGGGCACTGAAGCTTTCTTT. This encodes CASSQTGWGTEAFF.

This chain links TRBV11-2 with TRBJ1-4; no clear D gene. This CDR3 spans 15 amino acids. V dropped 3 bases and J dropped 4 bases, with 12 bases sitting between them. Germline V lookup: CDR1 SGHAT, CDR2 FQNNGV. The chain's CDR3 is CASSFGPASNEKLFF. CDR3 nucleotides: TGTGCCAGCAGCTTCGGCCCGGCAAGTAATGAAAAACTGTTTTTT. The variable domain in full, completed from reference TRBV11-2 and TRBJ1-4, reads EAGVAQSPRYKIIEKRQSVAFWCNPISGHATLYWYQQILGQGPKLLIQFQNNGVVDDSQLPKDRFSAERLKGVDSTLKIQPAKLEDSAVYLCASSFGPASNEKLFFGSGTQLSVL.

V and J are TRBV11-2 and TRBJ1-2; D not certain. Germline V gene sequence: CDR1 SGHAT, CDR2 FQNNGV. This CDR3 comprises 16 residues. Trimming stripped 2 bases from V and 8 bases from J, with 21 bases between. The CDR3 region has the DNA TGTGCCAGCAGCTTAAGCTTTTTGGCACGCAAAGAGGGCTACACCTTC. Translating gives CASSLSFLARKEGYTF.

The rearrangement uses TRBV4-1 and TRBJ1-2; 7 bases match TRBD1. The V gene end was trimmed by 1 base and the J gene end by 4 bases; junction bases not matched to a gene: 15. Looked up from germline, CDR1 is MGHRA and CDR2 is YSYEKL. This CDR3 spans 18 amino acids. In DNA form, the CDR3 reads TGCGCCAGCAGCCAAGGAGTCAGGAGACAGGGTGCATTCTATGGCTACACCTTC. Translated, it gives CASSQGVRRQGAFYGYTF.

The chain has TRBV7-9 and TRBJ2-1; TRBD2 matches at 12 bases. V was clipped by 5 bases and J by 9 bases; unmatched bases: 11. The CDR3 spans 16 residues. Germline V gene sequence: CDR1 SEHNR, CDR2 FQNEAQ (reference sequence). The DNA of the CDR3 is TGTGCCAGCAGCAACGACCTAGCGGGGGGGCCCGGTGAGCAGTTCTTC. Amino acid sequence: CASSNDLAGGPGEQFF.

The chain carries TRBV28 and TRBJ2-7; D may be TRBD1 or TRBD2 (6 bases each). CDR1 MDHEN and CDR2 SYDVKM come from the germline V gene. V gave up 5 bases and J gave up 2 bases, with 22 bases separating them. This CDR3 is 17 amino acids long. The CDR3 region has the DNA TGTGCCAGCAGTCCCACGCTACAGGGAGGTGTCACCTACGAGCAGTACTTC. This sequence encodes CASSPTLQGGVTYEQYF. The whole variable domain, filled in from reference TRBV28 and TRBJ2-7, reads DVKVTQSSRYLVKRTGEKVFLECVQDMDHENMFWYRQDPGLGLRLIYFSYDVKMKEKGDIPEGYSVSREKKERFSLILESASTNQTSMYLCASSPTLQGGVTYEQYFGPGTRLTVT.